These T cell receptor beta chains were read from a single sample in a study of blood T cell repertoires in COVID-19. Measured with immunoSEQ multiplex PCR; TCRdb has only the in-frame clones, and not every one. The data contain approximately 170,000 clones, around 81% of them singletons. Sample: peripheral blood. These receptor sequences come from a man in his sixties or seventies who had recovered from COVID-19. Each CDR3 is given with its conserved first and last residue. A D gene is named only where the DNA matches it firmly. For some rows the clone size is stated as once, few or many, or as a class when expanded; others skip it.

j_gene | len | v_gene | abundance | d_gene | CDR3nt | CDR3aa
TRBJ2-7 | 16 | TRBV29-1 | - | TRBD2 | TGCAGCGTTGACCCTACGGGGACTAGCGGGAGGCACGAGCAGTACTTC | CSVDPTGTSGRHEQYF
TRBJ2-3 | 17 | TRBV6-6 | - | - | TGTGCCAGCAGTCTTCGGAGGGGGCGGGACGGCACAGATACGCAGTATTTT | CASSLRRGRDGTDTQYF
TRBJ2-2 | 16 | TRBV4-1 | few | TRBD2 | TGCGCCAGCAGCCCGATGGGGGGGGCGAACACCGGGGAGCTGTTTTTT | CASSPMGGANTGELFF
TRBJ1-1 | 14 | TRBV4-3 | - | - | TGCGCCAGCAGCCAAGACGGGAGGGACACTGAAGCTTTCTTT | CASSQDGRDTEAFF
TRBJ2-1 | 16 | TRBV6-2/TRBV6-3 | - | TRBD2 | TGTGCCAGCAGTTACGTTTTAGCGGGAGTTTACAATGAGCAGTTCTTC | CASSYVLAGVYNEQFF
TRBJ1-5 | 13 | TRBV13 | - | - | TGTGCCAGCAGCAGAGGGACAAATCAGCCCCAGCATTTT | CASSRGTNQPQHF
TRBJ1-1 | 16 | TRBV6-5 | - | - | TGTGCCAGCAGTTACCGGCCGGGGGAGCCCAACACTGAAGCTTTCTTT | CASSYRPGEPNTEAFF
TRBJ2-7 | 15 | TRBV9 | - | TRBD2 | TGTGCCAGCAGCCAGGGAGCGGGAGGGCCCTACGAGCAGTACTTC | CASSQGAGGPYEQYF
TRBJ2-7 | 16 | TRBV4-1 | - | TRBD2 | TGCGCCAGCAGCCAGATACTAGCGGGGGGGACCTACGAGCAGTACTTC | CASSQILAGGTYEQYF
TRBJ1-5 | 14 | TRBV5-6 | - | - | TGTGCCAGCAGCTCAGGGAATTGGGGCCAGCCCCAGCATTTT | CASSSGNWGQPQHF
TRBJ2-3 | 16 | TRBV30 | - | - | TGTGCCTGGAGTTCTACCGGCAGGGGGGTTTCGAAGGCGCAGTATTTT | CAWSSTGRGVSKAQYF
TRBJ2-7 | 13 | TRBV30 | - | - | TGTGCCTGGAGTGTACTGGGGAGAGACGAGCAGTACTTC | CAWSVLGRDEQYF
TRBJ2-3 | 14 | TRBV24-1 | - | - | TGTGCCACCAGTGATTGGGCAGCCACAGATACGCAGTATTTT | CATSDWAATDTQYF
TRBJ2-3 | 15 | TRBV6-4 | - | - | TGTGCCAGCAGTGACCACTTTGCGGCCCCAGATACGCAGTATTTT | CASSDHFAAPDTQYF
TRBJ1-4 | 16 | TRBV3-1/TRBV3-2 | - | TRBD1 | TGTGCCAGCAGCAGCTCAGGGGGCCCAGGGTATGAAAAACTGTTTTTT | CASSSSGGPGYEKLFF
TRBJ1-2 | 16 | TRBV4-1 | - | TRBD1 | TGCGCCAGCAGCCCAGGCCTCGCAGGGGGGAACTATGGCTACACCTTC | CASSPGLAGGNYGYTF
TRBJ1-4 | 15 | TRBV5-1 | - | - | TGCGCCAGCAGCCCGGGACAAACAACTAATGAAAAACTGTTTTTT | CASSPGQTTNEKLFF
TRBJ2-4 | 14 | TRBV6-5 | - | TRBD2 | TGTGCCAGCATGTCTAGCGGGAGAGAAAACATTCAGTACTTC | CASMSSGRENIQYF
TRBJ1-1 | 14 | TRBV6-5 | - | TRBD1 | TGTGCCAGCAGTTACAGGACAGGGGACACTGAAGCTTTCTTT | CASSYRTGDTEAFF
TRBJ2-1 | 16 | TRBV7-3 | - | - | TGTGCCAGCAGCCCGCAGGACGCGGGGACCTACAATGAGCAGTTCTTC | CASSPQDAGTYNEQFF
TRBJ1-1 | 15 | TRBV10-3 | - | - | TGTGCCATCAGTGAAAGGGCGGAGGCCCGCACTGAAGCTTTCTTT | CAISERAEARTEAFF
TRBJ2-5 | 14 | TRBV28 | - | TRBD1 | TGTGCCAGCAGGAACAGGGGTGGGAGAGAGACCCAGTACTTC | CASRNRGGRETQYF
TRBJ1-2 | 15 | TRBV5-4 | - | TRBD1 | TGTGCCAGCAGCCCCGGGACAGACCCTAACTATGGCTACACCTTC | CASSPGTDPNYGYTF
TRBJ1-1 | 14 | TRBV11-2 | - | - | TGTGCCAGCAGCTTAGGGGGCAGCAACACTGAAGCTTTCTTT | CASSLGGSNTEAFF